Listed here are 14 T cell receptor beta chains from one sample, sequenced in a study of shared T cell receptors in the human thymus (TCRdb year 2021). Library construction relied on the immunoSEQ multiplex PCR assay. TCRdb took this table from immuneACCESS and kept in-frame rearrangements with V and J called. Such tables lack part of the clones; where checked against another copy, unresolved V genes explain under half of the gap, and the rest is unexplained. The sample table shows under 850,000 clones, and over 75% are seen once. About 0.01% of the sample is held by the ten biggest clonotypes. These same records also appear under a second study, on human thymus T cells.

Sequencing was carried out using thymocytes. Receptors originate from a boy in the first two years of life with a congenital heart defect. Donor details come from another sample of the same person, matched by shared clones.

The V and J genes are TRBV6-5 and TRBJ1-2; D is perhaps TRBD1 (5 bases). Trimming removed 6 bases at V and 4 bases at J, with 12 bases between. From germline, CDR1 is MNHEY and CDR2 SVGAGI. The CDR3 sequence is 13 residues long. CDR3 sequence reads: CASSWDWLYGYTF. For the CDR3, the DNA is TGTGCCAGCAGCTGGGACTGGCTCTATGGCTACACCTTC.

This chain connects TRBV19 to TRBJ2-7; 9 bases match TRBD1. Germline CDR1 reads LNHDA; CDR2 reads SQIVND (reference sequence). Trimming at V came to 5 bases and at J to 2 bases, leaving 4 bases not matched to a gene. The CDR3 is 14 residues long. CDR3 protein: CASSATGGPYEQYF. DNA of the CDR3: TGTGCCAGTAGTGCTACAGGGGGCCCCTACGAGCAGTACTTC.

The J gene is TRBJ2-7, the V gene TRBV7-2; 8 nucleotides line up with TRBD2. The trim removed 5 bases at V and 5 bases at J, leaving 20 bases unmatched. The CDR3 has 18 residues. CDR1 and CDR2 from the germline V gene are SGHTA and FQGNSA. CDR3 DNA: TGTGCCAGCAGCCCGAAGGGGGTCACTAGCGGTTTATCCCACGAGCAGTACTTC. Translating it yields CASSPKGVTSGLSHEQYF.

This chain connects TRBV14 to TRBJ2-5; a weak D match, TRBD2 (5 bases). Germline V gene lookup returns CDR1 SGHDN and CDR2 FVKESK. V shed 6 bases and J shed 4 bases, with 15 bases lying between them. The CDR3 contains 14 residues. CDR3 bases: TGTGCCAGCAGACATGAGCGGAACACAGAGACCCAGTACTTC. Translation: CASRHERNTETQYF.

This clone was counted between two and nine times. The chain has TRBV7-2 and TRBJ2-7; 10 bases fit TRBD1. CDR3 length: 16 residues. Germline loops: CDR1 SGHTA, CDR2 FQGNSA. The junction had 9 bases not matched to a gene; V was cut back by 5 bases and J by 2 bases. The CDR3 loop is CASSATGGYNAYEQYF. The CDR3 DNA follows: TGTGCCAGCAGCGCGACAGGGGGCTATAACGCCTACGAGCAGTACTTC.

The chain couples TRBV27 to TRBJ2-7; 7 bases fit TRBD1. The CDR3 consists of 16 residues. Germline V lookup: CDR1 MNHEY, CDR2 SMNVEV (reference sequence). V lost 0 bases and J lost 0; bases outside the gene matches: 5. The CDR3 DNA reads as TGTGCCAGCAGTTTATCGAAAGGGGGCATCTCCTACGAGCAGTACTTC. Protein sequence: CASSLSKGGISYEQYF.

The V call is TRBV15, the J call TRBJ1-5; tentative D call: TRBD1 (5 bases). Between the trimmed V and J ends, which lost 1 base and 5 bases, there was a span of 18 bases. Germline V gene data show CDR1 as LNHNV and CDR2 as YYDKDF (reference sequence). The CDR3 consists of 17 residues. The CDR3 bases are TGTGCCACCAGCAGAGTAAGGGGTGGGGAAAAAGATCAGCCCCAGCATTTT. Its protein is CATSRVRGGEKDQPQHF. Variable domain in full (rest from reference TRBV15 and TRBJ1-5): DAMVIQNPRYQVTQFGKPVTLSCSQTLNHNVMYWYQQKSSQAPKLLFHYYDKDFNNEADTPDNFQSRRPNTSFCFLDIRSPGLGDTAMYLCATSRVRGGEKDQPQHFGDGTRLSIL.

This sequence joins TRBV6-1 and TRBJ2-3; 8 positions agree with TRBD1. This CDR3 region has 17 residues. Trimming cost V 3 bases and J 0 bases; bases outside gene matches: 8. The germline CDR1 and CDR2 sequences are MNHNS and SASEGT. For the CDR3, the DNA is TGTGCCAGCAGTGACAGACACAGGGGGACTAGCACAGATACGCAGTATTTT. Encoded protein: CASSDRHRGTSTDTQYF.

This rearrangement joins TRBV4-1 to TRBJ1-1; the D gene is possibly TRBD1 (5 bases). The V end was cut by 1 base, the J end by 6 bases, with 18 bases between. The CDR3 runs to 16 residues. In germline, CDR1 is MGHRA, CDR2 YSYEKL. The DNA of the CDR3 is TGCGCCAGCAGCCAAGGGGAGCGGGGGACCTTCCCTGAAGCTTTCTTT. This codes for CASSQGERGTFPEAFF.

This sequence joins TRBV29-1 and TRBJ2-3; D unresolved. The germline V gene has CDR1 SQVTM and CDR2 ANQGSEA. This CDR3 region has 12 residues. V lost 4 bases and J lost 2, with 7 bases in between. CDR3 residues: CSVVVNTDTQYF. DNA of the CDR3: TGCAGCGTTGTAGTGAACACAGATACGCAGTATTTT.

The chain is built from TRBV7-9 and TRBJ1-3; D unclear. V was clipped by 1 base and J by 7 bases, with 11 bases between them. CDR1 and CDR2 from the germline V gene are SEHNR and FQNEAQ (reference sequence). The CDR3 extends over 14 amino acids. CDR3 DNA sequence: TGTGCCAGCAGCTTAGGTCCACGGCGGAACACCATATATTTT. It encodes CASSLGPRRNTIYF. The whole variable domain, remainder taken from reference TRBV7-9 and TRBJ1-3, is DTGVSQNPRHKITKRGQNVTFRCDPISEHNRLYWYRQTLGQGPEFLTYFQNEAQLEKSRLLSDRFSAERPKGSFSTLEIQRTEQGDSAMYLCASSLGPRRNTIYFGEGSWLTVV.

The chain has TRBV7-2 and TRBJ2-6, with D possibly being TRBD1 (6 bases). This CDR3 is built from 15 residues. Looked up from germline, CDR1 is SGHTA and CDR2 is FQGNSA. Deletions cut 2 bases from V and 2 bases from J, with 7 bases between. The CDR3 DNA reads as TGTGCCAGCAGCTTAAGACAGGCTGGGGCCAACGTCCTGACTTTC. As protein: CASSLRQAGANVLTF. Full variable domain (rest looked up from reference TRBV7-2 and TRBJ2-6): GAGVSQSPSNKVTEKGKDVELRCDPISGHTALYWYRQSLGQGLEFLIYFQGNSAPDKSGLPSDRFSAERTGGSVSTLTIQRTQQEDSAVYLCASSLRQAGANVLTFGAGSRLTVL.

CDR3 DNA: TGCAGCGTTGGGGGGACTGCGAACACCGGGGAGCTGTTTTTT. Residues: CSVGGTANTGELFF. The chain joins TRBV29-1 to TRBJ2-2, with D possibly being TRBD2 (6 bases). The germline V gene has CDR1 SQVTM and CDR2 ANQGSEA. Trimming took 4 bases from V and 0 from J, leaving 9 bases between them. The CDR3 is 14 amino acids.

The chain carries TRBV28 and TRBJ2-7, with TRBD1 as a possible D gene (6 bases). The CDR3 length is 14 residues. Germline assignment: CDR1 MDHEN and CDR2 SYDVKM. V was shortened by 6 bases and J by 0 bases, with 12 bases between the two germline ends. The CDR3 nucleotides are TGTGCCAGCAGCCGGGACACCCACTCCTACGAGCAGTACTTC. This sequence encodes CASSRDTHSYEQYF.